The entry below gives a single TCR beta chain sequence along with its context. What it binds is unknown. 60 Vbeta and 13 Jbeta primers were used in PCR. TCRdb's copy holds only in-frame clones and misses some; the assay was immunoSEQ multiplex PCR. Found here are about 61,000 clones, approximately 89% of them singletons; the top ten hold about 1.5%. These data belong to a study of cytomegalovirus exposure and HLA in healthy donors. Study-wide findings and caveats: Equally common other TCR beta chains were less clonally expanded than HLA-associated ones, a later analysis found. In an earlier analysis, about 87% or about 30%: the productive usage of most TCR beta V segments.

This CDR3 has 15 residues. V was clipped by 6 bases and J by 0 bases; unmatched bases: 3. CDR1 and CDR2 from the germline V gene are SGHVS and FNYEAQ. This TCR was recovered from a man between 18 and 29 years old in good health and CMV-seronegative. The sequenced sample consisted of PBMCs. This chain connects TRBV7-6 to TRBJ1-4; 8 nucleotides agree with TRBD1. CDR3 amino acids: CASSQGAATNEKLFF. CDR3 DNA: TGTGCCAGCAGTCAGGGGGCTGCAACTAATGAAAAACTGTTTTTT.